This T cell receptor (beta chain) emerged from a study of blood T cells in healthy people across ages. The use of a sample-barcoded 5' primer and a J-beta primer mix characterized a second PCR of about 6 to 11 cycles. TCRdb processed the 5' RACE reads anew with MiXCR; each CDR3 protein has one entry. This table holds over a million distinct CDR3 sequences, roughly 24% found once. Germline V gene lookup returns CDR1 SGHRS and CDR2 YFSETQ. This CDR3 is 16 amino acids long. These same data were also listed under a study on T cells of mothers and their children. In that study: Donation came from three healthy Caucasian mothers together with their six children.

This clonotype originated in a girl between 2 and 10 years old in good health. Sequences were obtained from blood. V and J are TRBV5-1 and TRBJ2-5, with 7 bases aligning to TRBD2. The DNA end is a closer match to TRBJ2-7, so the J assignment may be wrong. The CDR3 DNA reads TGCGCCAGCAGCCAGTACCGAGGAGGCGGGAGCGACGAGCAGTACTTC. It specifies CASSQYRGGGSDEQYF.